This is a list of T cell receptor beta chains from one sample in a study of blood T cell repertoires in COVID-19. This table comes from immunoSEQ multiplex PCR, and its TCRdb copy is limited to in-frame clones, with some not included. The table records 140,000 or so clones, approximately 90% of them present only once. The specimen was peripheral blood. Every receptor here comes from a woman between 50 and 59 years old with acute or convalescent COVID-19. Each CDR3 is given with its conserved first and last residue. D genes are given only for firm matches. Clone size is stated in some rows and not others, as once, few, many or a class when expanded.

D gene,J gene,V gene,clone size,CDR3 length,CDR3 protein,CDR3 DNA
.,TRBJ1-1,TRBV7-3,.,14,CASSLLGGMAEAFF,TGTGCCAGCAGCTTGTTGGGGGGAATGGCTGAAGCTTTCTTT
TRBD1,TRBJ1-4,TRBV30,.,13,CAWQGEANEKLFF,TGTGCCTGGCAGGGGGAGGCTAATGAAAAACTGTTTTTT
TRBD1,TRBJ2-7,TRBV10-1,.,15,CASSESTGAAHEQYF,TGCGCCAGCAGTGAGTCAACAGGGGCGGCCCACGAGCAGTACTTC
TRBD1,TRBJ2-7,TRBV30,few,13,CAWIRDRPYEQYF,TGTGCCTGGATCCGGGACAGGCCCTACGAGCAGTACTTC
.,TRBJ2-1,TRBV11-3,few,13,CASRGPRGNEQFF,TGTGCCAGCAGAGGGCCCCGGGGCAATGAGCAGTTCTTC
.,TRBJ2-2,TRBV9,.,15,CASSVASVSTGELFF,TGTGCCAGCAGCGTGGCTAGCGTTTCCACCGGGGAGCTGTTTTTT
TRBD1,TRBJ2-5,TRBV9,.,18,CASSVSTRTGEYQETQYF,TGTGCCAGCAGCGTATCCACCAGGACAGGAGAGTACCAAGAGACCCAGTACTTC
TRBD2,TRBJ2-1,TRBV6-1,once,21,CASSETPGLAWQEGSYNEQFF,TGTGCCAGCAGTGAAACACCGGGACTAGCGTGGCAGGAGGGATCCTACAATGAGCAGTTCTTC
TRBD1,TRBJ2-1,TRBV30,.,14,CAWAGTGPYNEQFF,TGTGCCTGGGCCGGGACAGGGCCCTACAATGAGCAGTTCTTC
.,TRBJ1-2,TRBV4-2,once,14,CASSQDLQGYGYTF,TGTGCCAGCAGCCAAGATTTGCAGGGCTATGGCTACACCTTC
TRBD1,TRBJ1-1,TRBV5-4,few,13,CASSRQGSSEAFF,TGTGCCAGCAGCCGACAGGGGTCGTCTGAAGCTTTCTTT
TRBD1,TRBJ1-1,TRBV19,once,14,CASSRTGVFTEAFF,TGTGCCAGTAGTAGAACAGGGGTCTTCACTGAAGCTTTCTTT
.,TRBJ1-2,TRBV14,.,14,CASSPNREPYGYTF,TGTGCCAGCAGCCCCAACAGGGAGCCCTATGGCTACACCTTC
.,TRBJ1-5,TRBV18,.,15,CASSPNERGNQPQHF,TGTGCCAGCTCACCAAATGAACGGGGGAATCAGCCCCAGCATTTT
TRBD2,TRBJ2-7,TRBV9,once,14,CASSPSGTGYEQYF,TGTGCCAGCAGCCCTAGCGGGACTGGCTACGAGCAGTACTTC
.,TRBJ2-3,TRBV14,.,12,CASSPGGTTQYF,TGTGCCAGCAGCCCTGGCGGGACCACGCAGTATTTT
.,TRBJ2-2,TRBV6-5,.,13,CASSPREAGELFF,TGTGCCAGCAGTCCTAGGGAGGCGGGGGAGCTGTTTTTT
.,TRBJ1-1,TRBV18,.,13,CASSQGVDTEAFF,TGTGCCAGCTCACAGGGGGTAGACACTGAAGCTTTCTTT